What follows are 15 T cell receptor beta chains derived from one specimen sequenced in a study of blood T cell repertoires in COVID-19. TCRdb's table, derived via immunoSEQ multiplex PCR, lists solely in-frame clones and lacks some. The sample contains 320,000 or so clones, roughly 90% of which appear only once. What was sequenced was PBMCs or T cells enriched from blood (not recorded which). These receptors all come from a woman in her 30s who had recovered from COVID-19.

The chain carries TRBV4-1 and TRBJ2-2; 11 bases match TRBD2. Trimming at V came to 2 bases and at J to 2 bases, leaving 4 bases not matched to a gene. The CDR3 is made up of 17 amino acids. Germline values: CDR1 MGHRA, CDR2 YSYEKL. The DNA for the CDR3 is TGCGCCAGCAGCCAACCGGGACTAGCGGATAACACCGGGGAGCTGTTTTTT. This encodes CASSQPGLADNTGELFF.

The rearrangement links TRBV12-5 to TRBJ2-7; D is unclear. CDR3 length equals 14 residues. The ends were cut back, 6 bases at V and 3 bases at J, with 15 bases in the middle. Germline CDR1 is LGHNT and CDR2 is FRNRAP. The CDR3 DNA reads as TGTGCTAGTGGCTCGGCCAGGCGAATCTACGAGCAGTACTTC. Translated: CASGSARRIYEQYF.

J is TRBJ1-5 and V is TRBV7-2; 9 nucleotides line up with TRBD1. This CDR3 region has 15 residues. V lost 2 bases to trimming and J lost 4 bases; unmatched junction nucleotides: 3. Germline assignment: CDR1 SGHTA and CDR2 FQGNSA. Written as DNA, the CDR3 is TGTGCCAGCAGCTTAACCGACAGGGGGAATCAGCCCCAGCATTTT. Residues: CASSLTDRGNQPQHF.

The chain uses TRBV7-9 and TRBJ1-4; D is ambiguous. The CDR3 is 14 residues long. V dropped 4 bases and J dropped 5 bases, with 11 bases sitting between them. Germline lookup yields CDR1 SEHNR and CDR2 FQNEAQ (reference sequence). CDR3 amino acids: CASSWSGGNEKLFF. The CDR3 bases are TGTGCCAGCAGCTGGAGTGGAGGCAATGAAAAACTGTTTTTT.

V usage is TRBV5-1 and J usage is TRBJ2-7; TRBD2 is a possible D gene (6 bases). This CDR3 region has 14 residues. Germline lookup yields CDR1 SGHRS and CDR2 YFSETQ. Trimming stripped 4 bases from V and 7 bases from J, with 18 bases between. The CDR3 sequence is CASSPRGIGDEQYF. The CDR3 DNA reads TGCGCCAGCAGCCCCCGGGGGATCGGGGATGAGCAGTACTTC. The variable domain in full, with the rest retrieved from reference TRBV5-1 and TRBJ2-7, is KAGVTQTPRYLIKTRGQQVTLSCSPISGHRSVSWYQQTPGQGLQFLFEYFSETQRNKGNFPGRFSGRQFSNSRSEMNVSTLELGDSALYLCASSPRGIGDEQYFGPGTRLTVT.

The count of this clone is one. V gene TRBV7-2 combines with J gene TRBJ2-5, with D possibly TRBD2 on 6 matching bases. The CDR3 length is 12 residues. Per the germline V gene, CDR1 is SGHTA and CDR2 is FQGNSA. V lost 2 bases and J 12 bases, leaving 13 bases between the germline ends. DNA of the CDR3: TGTGCCAGCAGCTTACAGACTAGGTCGAAGTACTTC. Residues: CASSLQTRSKYF.

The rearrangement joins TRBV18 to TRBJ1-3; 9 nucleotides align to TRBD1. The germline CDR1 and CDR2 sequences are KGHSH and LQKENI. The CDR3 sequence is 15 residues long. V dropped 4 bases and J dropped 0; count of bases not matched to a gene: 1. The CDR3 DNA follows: TGTGCCAGCTCACGGGGACAGGGCTCTGGAAACACCATATATTTT. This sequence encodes CASSRGQGSGNTIYF.

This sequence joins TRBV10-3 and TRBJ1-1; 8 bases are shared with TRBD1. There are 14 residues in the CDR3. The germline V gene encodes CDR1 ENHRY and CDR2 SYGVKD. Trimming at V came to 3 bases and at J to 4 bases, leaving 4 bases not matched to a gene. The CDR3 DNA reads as TGTGCCATCAGTGACGGGCAGGGGGCCACTGAAGCTTTCTTT. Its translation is CAISDGQGATEAFF.

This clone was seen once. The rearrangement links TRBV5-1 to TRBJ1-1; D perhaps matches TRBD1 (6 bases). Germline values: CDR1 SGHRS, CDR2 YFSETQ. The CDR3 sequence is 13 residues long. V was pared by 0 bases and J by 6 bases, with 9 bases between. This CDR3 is CASSLDRDAEAFF. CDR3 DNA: TGCGCCAGCAGCTTGGACAGGGACGCTGAAGCTTTCTTT.

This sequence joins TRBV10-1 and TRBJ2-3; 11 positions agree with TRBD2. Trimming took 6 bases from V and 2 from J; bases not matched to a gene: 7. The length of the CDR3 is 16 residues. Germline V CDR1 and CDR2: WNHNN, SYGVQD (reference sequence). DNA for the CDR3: TGCGCCAGCAGCCCAAGACTAGCGGGGCACACAGATACGCAGTATTTT. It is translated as CASSPRLAGHTDTQYF.

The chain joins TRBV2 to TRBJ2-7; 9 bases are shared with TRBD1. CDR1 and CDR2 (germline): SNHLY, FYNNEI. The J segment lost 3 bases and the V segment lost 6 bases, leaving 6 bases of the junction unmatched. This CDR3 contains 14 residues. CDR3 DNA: TGTGCCAGCAGGGGGGGACAGGGACTCTACGAGCAGTACTTC. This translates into CASRGGQGLYEQYF.

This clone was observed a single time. CDR3 sequence (DNA): TGTGCCAGCAGCGACAGGCCAGATACGCAGTATTTT. Translation gives CASSDRPDTQYF. The chain combines TRBV3-1 (or the pseudogene TRBV3-2) with TRBJ2-3; a possible D gene is TRBD1 (6 bases). The V gene lost 5 bases and the J gene lost 4 bases, with 7 bases spanning the gap. Germline-derived CDR1 and CDR2 are LGHDT and YNNKEL (reference sequence). This CDR3 is 12 amino acids long.

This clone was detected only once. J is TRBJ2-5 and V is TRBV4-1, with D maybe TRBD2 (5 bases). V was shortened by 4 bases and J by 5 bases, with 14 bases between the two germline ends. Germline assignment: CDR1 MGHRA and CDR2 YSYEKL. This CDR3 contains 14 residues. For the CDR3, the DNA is TGCGCCAGCAGCCCAATGACGGGGAAGGAGACCCAGTACTTC. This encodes CASSPMTGKETQYF.

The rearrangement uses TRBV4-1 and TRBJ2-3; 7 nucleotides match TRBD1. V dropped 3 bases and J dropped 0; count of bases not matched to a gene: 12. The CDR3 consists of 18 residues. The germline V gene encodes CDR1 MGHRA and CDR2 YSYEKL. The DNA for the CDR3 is TGCGCCAGCAGCCACCCGAAGGACAGGTCGGATAGCACAGATACGCAGTATTTT. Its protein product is CASSHPKDRSDSTDTQYF.

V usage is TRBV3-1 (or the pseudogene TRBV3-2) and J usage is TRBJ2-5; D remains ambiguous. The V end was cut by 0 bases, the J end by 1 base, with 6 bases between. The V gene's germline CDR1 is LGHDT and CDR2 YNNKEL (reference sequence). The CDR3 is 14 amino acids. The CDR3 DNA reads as TGTGCCAGCAGCCAAGATTGGAGCCAAGAGACCCAGTACTTC. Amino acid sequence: CASSQDWSQETQYF.